This T cell receptor (beta chain) came from a study of cytomegalovirus exposure and HLA in healthy donors. The study, taken as a whole, reports: What was likely a sequencing artifact was a cluster of highly shared sequence variants.

Trimming removed 2 bases from V and 2 bases from J; junction bases left unmatched: 7. The CDR3 spans 16 residues. Looked up from germline, CDR1 is WSHSY and CDR2 is SAAADI. In the case of this clone: Its antigen remains unknown.

PCR primers comprised 60 Vbeta and 13 Jbeta primers. Methods used by the authors: The count from a later analysis was some 80 million unique TCR beta chains, 9 million to 12 million of them shared. The protocol was immunoSEQ multiplex PCR, while the TCRdb copy is restricted to in-frame clones and leaves out a portion. V, J and clone size are taken as reported in that table, and D and trimming were inferred from the DNA itself. The sample includes nearly 100,000 clones, around 77% of them seen just once. The chain is built from TRBV10-2 and TRBJ2-3; TRBD2 matches 7 bases. This TCR came from a woman aged 60-75 years in good health and CMV-seropositive. The specimen was PBMCs. CDR3 coding DNA: TGCGCCAGCAGTGAGGCCGGCGGGAGTATCACAGATACGCAGTATTTT. This codes for CASSEAGGSITDTQYF.